The T cell receptor (beta chain) under discussion was sequenced for a study of immune evolution from preneoplasia to lung adenocarcinoma. Study-level background: HLA loss of heterozygosity: 5.5% to 8.5% AIS, under 19% MIA, approximately 31% ADC, none AAH.

Produced via immunoSEQ multiplex PCR; TCRdb's table is partial and in-frame only. The sample has about 5,700 clones, 80% seen once. The CDR3 covers 13 residues. Trimming stripped 1 base from V and 6 bases from J, with 9 bases between. Germline CDR1 reads SGHRS; CDR2 reads YFSETQ. The chain combines TRBV5-1 with TRBJ2-3; D is unclear. The source material was FFPE minimally invasive lung adenocarcinoma tissue. The receptor was derived from a person aged 55-85 years with lung adenocarcinoma. The CDR3 protein is CASSLIFSDTQYF. The CDR3 DNA follows: TGCGCCAGCAGCTTGATATTCTCGGATACGCAGTATTTT.